This entry describes one T cell receptor (beta chain). Its antigen is currently unknown. The CDR3 contains 17 residues. V was clipped by 0 bases and J by 0 bases; unmatched bases: 4. CDR1 is SQVTM and CDR2 is ANQGSEA in the germline V gene. The method was immunoSEQ multiplex PCR; TCRdb's version includes in-frame clones alone and lacks a portion of them. The data show some 240,000 clones, roughly 84% seen once. These data come from a study of cytomegalovirus exposure and HLA in healthy donors. Whole-study results and caveats: Using the classifier, cytomegalovirus status was reportedly diagnosed with high specificity and sensitivity. In vitro experiments confirmed that a few CMV-associated chains were specific for CMV antigens.

Sequenced input: PBMCs. The sequence came from a woman aged 18-29 years in good health and CMV-seropositive. This rearrangement joins TRBV29-1 to TRBJ2-6, with 8 positions matching TRBD1. This CDR3 is CSVEEDRDFSGANVLTF. DNA of the CDR3: TGCAGCGTTGAAGAGGACAGGGACTTCTCTGGGGCCAACGTCCTGACTTTC.